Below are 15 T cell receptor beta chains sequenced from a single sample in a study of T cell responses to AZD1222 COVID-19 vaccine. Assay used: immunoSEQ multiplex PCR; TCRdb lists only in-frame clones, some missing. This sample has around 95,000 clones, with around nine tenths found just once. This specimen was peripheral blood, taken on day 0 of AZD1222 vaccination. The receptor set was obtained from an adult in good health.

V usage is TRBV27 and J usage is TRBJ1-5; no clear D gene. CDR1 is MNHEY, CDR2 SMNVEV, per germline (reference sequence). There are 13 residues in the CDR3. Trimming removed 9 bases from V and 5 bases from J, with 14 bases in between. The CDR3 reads CASSSRRYQPQHF. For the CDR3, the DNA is TGTGCCAGTTCTTCCCGACGGTATCAGCCCCAGCATTTT.

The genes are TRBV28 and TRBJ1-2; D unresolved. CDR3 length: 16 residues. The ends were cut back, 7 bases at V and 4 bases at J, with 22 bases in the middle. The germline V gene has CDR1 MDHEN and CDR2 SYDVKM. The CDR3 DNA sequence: TGTGCCAGCATAATGGTTTTAGCGGTACAGTTCTATGGCTACACCTTC. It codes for CASIMVLAVQFYGYTF.

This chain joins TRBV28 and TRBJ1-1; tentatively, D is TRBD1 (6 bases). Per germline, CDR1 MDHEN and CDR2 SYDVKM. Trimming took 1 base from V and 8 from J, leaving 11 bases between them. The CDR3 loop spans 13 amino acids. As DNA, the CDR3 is TGTGCCAGCAGTTTATCAGGGACATTAGAAGCTTTCTTT. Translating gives CASSLSGTLEAFF.

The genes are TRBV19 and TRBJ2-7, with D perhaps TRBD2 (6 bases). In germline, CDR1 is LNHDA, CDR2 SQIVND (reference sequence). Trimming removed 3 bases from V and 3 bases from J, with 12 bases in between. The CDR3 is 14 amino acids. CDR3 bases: TGTGCCAGTAGTATGGGATGGGGGGACTACGAGCAGTACTTC. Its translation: CASSMGWGDYEQYF.

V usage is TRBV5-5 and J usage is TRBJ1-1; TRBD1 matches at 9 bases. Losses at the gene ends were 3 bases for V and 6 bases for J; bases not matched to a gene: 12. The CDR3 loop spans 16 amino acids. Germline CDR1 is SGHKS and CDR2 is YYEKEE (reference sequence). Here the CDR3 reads CASSSLAGQGRSEAFF. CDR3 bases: TGTGCCAGCAGCTCACTAGCGGGACAGGGTCGATCTGAAGCTTTCTTT.

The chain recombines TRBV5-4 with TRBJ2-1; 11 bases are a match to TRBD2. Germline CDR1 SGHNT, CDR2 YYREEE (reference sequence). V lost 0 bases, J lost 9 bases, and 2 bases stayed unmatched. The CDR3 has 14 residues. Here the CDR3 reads CASSLGGLAVEQFF. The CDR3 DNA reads TGTGCCAGCAGCTTGGGGGGACTAGCGGTTGAGCAGTTCTTC.

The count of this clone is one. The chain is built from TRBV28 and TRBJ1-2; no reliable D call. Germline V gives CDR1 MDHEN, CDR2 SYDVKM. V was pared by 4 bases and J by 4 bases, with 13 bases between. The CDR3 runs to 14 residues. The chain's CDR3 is CASSYGLEVYGYTF. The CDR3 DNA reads TGTGCCAGCAGTTACGGCCTAGAGGTCTATGGCTACACCTTC.

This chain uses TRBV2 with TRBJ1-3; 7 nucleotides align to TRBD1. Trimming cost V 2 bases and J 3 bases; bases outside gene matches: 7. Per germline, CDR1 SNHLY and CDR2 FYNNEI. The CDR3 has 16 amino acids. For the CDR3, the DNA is TGTGCCAGCAGTGAACGGCCAGGGGGGGTTGGAAACACCATATATTTT. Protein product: CASSERPGGVGNTIYF.

Here the CDR3 DNA reads TGTGCCAGCAGTTACTCTCTTCGGACGGCTCGAGCTTTCTTT. It codes for CASSYSLRTARAFF. The rearrangement links TRBV6-5 to TRBJ1-1; D remains ambiguous. The CDR3 has 14 amino acids. Deletions cut 0 bases from V and 10 bases from J, with 15 bases between. Germline CDR1 reads MNHEY; CDR2 reads SVGAGI.

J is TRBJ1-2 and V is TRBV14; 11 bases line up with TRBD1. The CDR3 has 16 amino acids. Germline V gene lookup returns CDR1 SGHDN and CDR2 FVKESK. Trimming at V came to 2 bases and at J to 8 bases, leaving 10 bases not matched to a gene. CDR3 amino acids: CASSQIPGQGEGGYTF. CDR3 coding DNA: TGTGCCAGCAGCCAAATCCCGGGACAGGGGGAGGGAGGCTACACCTTC.

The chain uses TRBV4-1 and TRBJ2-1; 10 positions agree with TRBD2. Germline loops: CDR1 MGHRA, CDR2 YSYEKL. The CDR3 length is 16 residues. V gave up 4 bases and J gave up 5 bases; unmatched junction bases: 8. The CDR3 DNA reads TGCGCCAGCAGCCGCTACGGGACTAGCGCTGACAATGAGCAGTTCTTC. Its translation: CASSRYGTSADNEQFF.

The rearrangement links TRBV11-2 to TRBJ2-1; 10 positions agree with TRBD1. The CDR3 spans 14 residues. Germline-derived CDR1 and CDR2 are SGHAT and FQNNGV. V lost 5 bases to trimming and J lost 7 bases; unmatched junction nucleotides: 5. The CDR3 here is CASSPGQGKNEQFF. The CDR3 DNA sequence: TGTGCCAGCAGCCCGGGACAGGGGAAAAATGAGCAGTTCTTC.

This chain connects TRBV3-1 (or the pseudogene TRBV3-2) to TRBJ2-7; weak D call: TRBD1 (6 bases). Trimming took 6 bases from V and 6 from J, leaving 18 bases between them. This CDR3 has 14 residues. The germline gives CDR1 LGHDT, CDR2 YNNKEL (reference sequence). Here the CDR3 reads CASSVQGAIGEQYF. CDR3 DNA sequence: TGTGCCAGCAGTGTACAGGGCGCAATAGGCGAGCAGTACTTC.

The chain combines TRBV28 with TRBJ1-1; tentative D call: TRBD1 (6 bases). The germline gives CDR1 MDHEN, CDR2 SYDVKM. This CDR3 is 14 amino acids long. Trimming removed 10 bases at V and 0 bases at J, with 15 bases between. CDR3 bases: TGTGCCATCACACCGGGACACCTGAACACTGAAGCTTTCTTT. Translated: CAITPGHLNTEAFF. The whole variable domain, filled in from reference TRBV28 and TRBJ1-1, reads DVKVTQSSRYLVKRTGEKVFLECVQDMDHENMFWYRQDPGLGLRLIYFSYDVKMKEKGDIPEGYSVSREKKERFSLILESASTNQTSMYLCAITPGHLNTEAFFGQGTRLTVV.

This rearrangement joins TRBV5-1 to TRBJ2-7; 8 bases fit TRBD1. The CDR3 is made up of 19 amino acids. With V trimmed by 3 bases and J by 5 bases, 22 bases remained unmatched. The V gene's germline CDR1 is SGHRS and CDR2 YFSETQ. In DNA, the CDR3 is TGCGCCAGCAGCTCATCAGAGTACCGGGACAGGACTCATCCTAACGAGCAGTACTTC. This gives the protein CASSSSEYRDRTHPNEQYF.